This T cell receptor beta chain was recorded in a study of breast tumors, draining lymph nodes, adjacent tissues. Study conclusions and caveats: Compared with lymph nodes, tumors were less diverse; compared with nontumor tissue, more. Data fit most tumor T cells coming from lymph node, expanding in tumor.

This clonotype occurred many times. The antigen is undetermined. TCRdb re-called the multiplex PCR reads with MiXCR, one entry per CDR3 protein. In the table there are tens of thousands of distinct CDR3 sequences, around 40% of which are singletons. The receptor was isolated from a female donor with breast cancer. Some clones in this sample may be carry-over from other donors' samples. The sequenced sample consisted of breast tumor tissue.

CDR3 loop: CASSGGQGPYEQYF. CDR3 coding DNA: TGTGCCAGCAGTGGGGGACAGGGTCCCTACGAGCAGTACTTC. The rearrangement links TRBV2 to TRBJ2-7, with 9 nucleotides matching TRBD1. The V gene end was trimmed by 4 bases and the J gene end by 2 bases; junction bases not matched to a gene: 3. CDR1 is SNHLY, CDR2 FYNNEI, per germline. The CDR3 spans 14 residues.